This T cell receptor beta chain comes out of a study of blood T cells in healthy people across ages. Study details: With template switching, about one barcoded beta molecule was captured per two T cells.

Aged about 6 to 95, donors were systemically healthy Caucasians from Russia. V dropped 3 bases and J dropped 9; count of bases not matched to a gene: 10. CDR1 and CDR2 from the germline V gene are SQVTM and ANQGSEA. The CDR3 spans 14 residues. PCR was performed a second time for about 6 to 12 cycles using a sample-barcoded 5' primer and a J-beta primer mix. Template switching added a 12-random-nucleotide identifier to every cDNA molecule. All samples gave at least 3 million CDR3-containing paired-end reads. A single record per CDR3 protein comes from TCRdb applying MiXCR to the 5' RACE reads. The sample includes about 1.4 million distinct CDR3 sequences, roughly 64% of them seen just once.

The sequence derives from a man younger than 35 in good health. Sample: blood. This rearrangement joins TRBV29-1 to TRBJ2-1; 8 positions agree with TRBD2. The CDR3 loop reads CSVDGVAGLAEQFF. CDR3 sequence (DNA): TGCAGCGTTGATGGGGTAGCGGGGTTAGCTGAGCAGTTCTTC.